This T cell receptor (beta chain) was identified in a study of blood T cell repertoires in COVID-19. Study-level information: In each case, the material was cDNA or gDNA derived from T cells, B-cell-depleted T cells, or PBMCs.

Under the authors' procedure: Cell counts per sample came from amplifying reference gene primers. This table comes from immunoSEQ multiplex PCR, and its TCRdb copy is limited to in-frame clones, with some not included. V and J calls and clone size are copied from that table; D and trimming were computed from the DNA. The data show under 130,000 clones, roughly 84% seen once. The CDR3 has 14 residues. Germline V gene lookup returns CDR1 LNHDA and CDR2 SQIVND (reference sequence). V was pared by 4 bases and J by 4 bases, with 11 bases between. The TCR sequence derives from a human donor in a cohort sampled during active or convalescent COVID-19. The sample was peripheral blood. This sequence joins TRBV19 and TRBJ1-3; D is perhaps TRBD1 (5 bases). The CDR3 loop reads CASSTRQRGNTIYF. CDR3 nucleotides: TGTGCCAGTAGTACCCGACAGAGGGGAAACACCATATATTTT. The full variable domain, its missing parts supplied by reference TRBV19 and TRBJ1-3, is DGGITQSPKYLFRKEGQNVTLSCEQNLNHDAMYWYRQDPGQGLRLIYYSQIVNDFQKGDIAEGYSVSREKKESFPLTVTSAQKNPTAFYLCASSTRQRGNTIYFGEGSWLTVV.